This T cell receptor beta chain was documented in a study of T-cell memory formation after mild COVID-19. TCRdb re-called the 5' RACE reads with MiXCR, one entry per CDR3 protein. The sample holds about 440,000 distinct CDR3 sequences, 20% seen once. This CDR3 has 13 amino acids. The V end was cut by 4 bases, the J end by 8 bases, with 14 bases between. This clonotype was observed a handful of times. The source material was PBMCs or a T cell subset sorted from them (not recorded which). The rearrangement joins TRBV12-3 or TRBV12-4 to TRBJ1-2; D possibly corresponds to TRBD1 (5 bases). The clonotype was recovered from an adult woman who had mild COVID-19 (a few samples of this study predate the infection). Cell type and time point are not known. The CDR3 reads CASSYGHLGGYTF. In DNA, the CDR3 is TGTGCCAGCAGTTACGGACACTTGGGCGGCTACACCTTC.